This entry is about one T cell receptor (beta chain). Its antigen is unknown. TCRdb re-called the reads with MiXCR, one entry per CDR3 protein. The data hold about a million distinct CDR3 sequences, with around 30% observed a single time. This specimen comes from a study of T cell repertoires in cytomegalovirus infection. Study context: Newly reported HLA-C-restricted and thoroughly characterized HLA-B-restricted CMV epitopes were employed. The study, taken as a whole, reports: Pooled public TCR beta family frequency picked out CMV carriers with the relevant HLA. HLA-C-restricted, CMV-specific TCR beta clonotypes were dominant ex vivo.

The receptor's source is a human donor in good health (CMV status not recorded). Some clones in this sample may be carry-over from other donors' samples. The sequencing here drew on cultured CD8+ T cells from PBMCs, taken from culture after CMV antigen stimulation.

This CDR3 reads CASSSGSPMSTDTQYF. DNA of the CDR3: TGTGCCAGCAGCTCAGGTAGTCCGATGAGCACAGATACGCAGTATTTT. The chain uses TRBV11-3 and TRBJ2-3; D gene ambiguous. The V end was cut by 4 bases, the J end by 0 bases, with 14 bases between. The V gene's germline CDR1 is SGHNT and CDR2 YENEEA. CDR3 size: 16 residues. Together with reference TRBV11-3 and TRBJ2-3, the CDR3 gives the full variable domain: EAGVVQSPRYKIIEKKQPVAFWCNPISGHNTLYWYLQNLGQGPELLIRYENEEAVDDSQLPKDRFSAERLKGVDSTLKIQPAELGDSAVYLCASSSGSPMSTDTQYFGPGTRLTVL.